This T cell receptor (beta chain) was sequenced for a study of spatial heterogeneity in lung cancer. Study-level background: Sequence detection consistently recorded a greater number of beta-chain than alpha-chain sequences.

This clonotype was recorded at least ten times. Each TCR cDNA molecule carried a unique molecular identifier. TCRdb processed the 5' RACE reads anew with MiXCR; each CDR3 protein has one entry. Found here are about 40,000 distinct CDR3 sequences, about 5% of them singletons; the top ten hold about a quarter. Time point defined: sample taken at primary tumor resection. There were 75 or so donors, all of them untreated patients with early-stage non-small cell lung cancer. Whole RNA, which was extracted from tumor, nontumor lung tissue or frozen PBMC, was sequenced without any cell sorting. The germline V and J ends were trimmed by 4 bases and 7 bases, with 5 bases remaining between them. The CDR3 extends over 11 amino acids. Germline assignment: CDR1 MDHEN and CDR2 SYDVKM.

The receptor's source is a female donor with early-stage non-small cell lung cancer. The input for sequencing was PBMCs, taken at surgery. The V call is TRBV28, the J call TRBJ1-5; D uncertain. The CDR3 loop is CASSWEQPQHF. The CDR3 DNA sequence: TGTGCCAGCAGTTGGGAGCAGCCCCAGCATTTT. Filled out from reference TRBV28 and TRBJ1-5, the complete variable domain reads DVKVTQSSRYLVKRTGEKVFLECVQDMDHENMFWYRQDPGLGLRLIYFSYDVKMKEKGDIPEGYSVSREKKERFSLILESASTNQTSMYLCASSWEQPQHFGDGTRLSIL.